This record concerns one T cell receptor (beta chain) sequence. What antigen it recognizes has not been identified. Per-base quality was not reported, and no clone a single base away is much larger than it. The Qiagen DNeasy kit was used to extract genomic DNA both from unsorted PBMCs and from the negatively selected CD4+ and CD8+ fractions. TCR beta CDR3 regions were amplified by immunoSEQ multiplex PCR using primers annealing to V and J segments. A synthetic immune receptor repertoire was used to minimize amplification bias, and any residual bias was removed computationally once sequencing was done. The authors' pipeline ran thus. Repertoire diversity was quantified as the Shannon entropy index using custom Python scripts. Unsorted, CD4+ and CD8+ repertoires were examined separately, except in combined analyses, for which CD4+ and CD8+ sequences were merged in silico. Clonal expansion was defined as at least a 2-fold frequency increase after treatment relative to C1D1, with a pseudocount of 0.5 for undetected baseline clones. Clones with 0 or 1 copy at C1D1 were defined as singleton clones, while clones with 2 or more copies were defined as non-singleton clones. Clones expanded in unsorted samples were annotated as CD4+, CD8+ or unknown by matching protein sequences in sorted samples from the same patient. Wilcoxon tests on paired samples were used to test diversity changes from C1D1 to C4D1. TCRdb's version of the immuneACCESS table is confined to in-frame rearrangements and falls short of the full clone set. An unresolved V gene accounts for under half of the shortfall where checked; the remainder is of unknown origin. From that table come the V and J calls and clone size; the DNA was used to work out D and trimming. This sample comprises 100,000 or so clones, more than 85% of them detected only once. The ten largest clones capture around 2% of the sample.

This sample stems from a study of PD-1 blockade in classical Hodgkin lymphoma (TCRdb year 2020). About the study as a whole: Nivolumab dosing was 3 mg/kg intravenously every 2 weeks, continuing until either disease progression or unacceptable toxicity. The study used CyTOF and TCR beta sequencing to define a peripheral blood immune signature of response to PD-1 blockade in classical Hodgkin lymphoma. The paper's findings and limits, for the study overall: Baseline TCR diversity was reported to be lower in newly diagnosed patients than in healthy donors and to be lower still in relapsed/refractory patients. Patients starting nivolumab less than 1 year after ASCT had lower diversity and were excluded from later analyses to avoid confounding by immune reconstitution. The study was limited to a single clinical trial cohort, and causes of repertoire differences, possibly disease activity or prior therapy, remained undefined. Trial patients with a complete response had baseline diversity similar to that of newly diagnosed patients, while partial responders and progressors had significantly lower diversity. A significant rise by C4D1 was seen in CD4+ but not CD8+ TCR diversity (p=0.0027 vs p=0.16), with the rise being most apparent in complete responders (p=0.02).

What the time point label conveys for this sample: cycle 4 day 1 (C4D1), after five to seven weeks of nivolumab. Every trial patient had relapsed following autologous stem cell transplantation, and prior brentuximab vedotin exposure was what differed among cohorts A, B and C. The trial cohort comprised about 60 patients with relapsed/refractory classical Hodgkin lymphoma whose best overall responses were complete response, partial response or progressive disease. In the multi-cohort phase II CheckMate 205 trial, trial patients received single-agent nivolumab. An independent review committee assessed best overall response by applying the 2007 International Working Group response criteria. Trial PBMCs were collected immediately before nivolumab initiation (C1D1) and during therapy at cycle 2 day 1 and cycle 4 day 1. Peripheral blood was collected in 8 mL Vacutainer Cell Preparation Tubes, from which PBMCs were isolated by centrifugation and then cryopreserved.

The TCR sequence derives from a human donor with classical Hodgkin lymphoma. Sequencing was performed on peripheral blood mononuclear cells (PBMCs), taken before the fourth cycle of nivolumab.

The CDR3 loop reads CASITPRGDRLPSGNTIYF. Here is the DNA: TGTGCCAGTATCACCCCAAGGGGGGACAGGCTTCCTTCTGGAAACACCATATATTTT. The rearranged segments are TRBV19 and TRBJ1-3; 8 middle bases align to TRBD1. Germline trimming: 7 bases from V, 1 base from J; junction bases outside gene matches: 18. CDR1 and CDR2, looked up from the germline V gene (reference sequence), are LNHDA and SQIVND. The cysteine opens and the phenylalanine closes a CDR3 of 19 amino acids. Kept here is only the CDR3 DNA, which spans 57 bases and is read in frame from base 1.